These 27 T cell receptor beta chains came from one sample sequenced in a study of read filtering for tumor transcriptome and immune sequencing. The library was built from around 0.4 ug RNA with molecular barcoded adaptors for alpha/delta and beta/gamma chains. TCRdb independently ran MiXCR on the reads; one entry per CDR3 protein. The table shows about 58,000 distinct CDR3 sequences, with about 12% occurring only once. Sequencing was performed on a population of CD138-negative cells sorted from bone marrow. These receptors were taken from a donor aged 40 or over with multiple myeloma.

This clonotype was recorded many times. The J gene is TRBJ2-2, the V gene TRBV5-1; D is undetermined. Germline CDR1 is SGHRS and CDR2 is YFSETQ. Trimming removed 0 bases from V and 4 bases from J, with 4 bases in between. CDR3 size: 13 residues. The CDR3 coding sequence is TGCGCCAGCAGCTTGGACAGCACCGGGGAGCTGTTTTTT. It codes for CASSLDSTGELFF.

This clonotype was seen at least ten times. This chain uses TRBV6-5 with TRBJ1-2; 7 bases are a match to TRBD1. CDR3 length: 13 amino acids. The germline gives CDR1 MNHEY, CDR2 SVGAGI. Trimming took 4 bases from V and 5 from J; bases not matched to a gene: 4. The CDR3: CASSLGQQYGYTF. Written as DNA, the CDR3 is TGTGCCAGCAGTTTGGGACAGCAGTATGGCTACACCTTC.

The V gene is TRBV3-1, the J gene TRBJ1-3, with 7 positions matching TRBD1. Losses at the gene ends were 5 bases for V and 4 bases for J; bases not matched to a gene: 5. This CDR3 comprises 14 residues. Germline-derived CDR1 and CDR2 are LGHDT and YNNKEL (reference sequence). The chain's CDR3 is CASSFRGIGNTIYF. The CDR3 region has the DNA TGTGCCAGCAGCTTCAGGGGGATCGGAAACACCATATATTTT.

The chain has TRBV4-1 and TRBJ1-5; D is undetermined. This CDR3 contains 15 residues. Germline V gives CDR1 MGHRA, CDR2 YSYEKL. Trimming left V 5 bases short and J 0 bases short, with 11 bases between. Here the CDR3 DNA reads TGCGCCAGCAGCTCGGCCGTGTATAGCAATCAGCCCCAGCATTTT. It specifies CASSSAVYSNQPQHF.

This clonotype was seen at least ten times. The chain has TRBV7-6 and TRBJ2-2; the match to TRBD1 covers 7 bases. Trimming took 4 bases from V and 2 from J; bases not matched to a gene: 7. Germline values: CDR1 SGHVS, CDR2 FNYEAQ. The CDR3 runs to 16 residues. The CDR3 sequence is CASSSPRDSNTGELFF. The CDR3 DNA reads TGTGCCAGCAGCTCCCCCCGGGACAGTAACACCGGGGAGCTGTTTTTT.

The CDR3 here is CAISESVAPYEQYF. As DNA, the CDR3 is TGTGCCATCAGTGAGTCGGTGGCCCCCTACGAGCAGTACTTC. This chain connects TRBV10-3 to TRBJ2-7; D not certain. V was clipped by 0 bases and J by 2 bases, with 8 bases between them. The CDR3 is made up of 14 amino acids. CDR1 is ENHRY and CDR2 is SYGVKD in the germline V gene.

For this clonotype: A read error may explain this, as a much larger clone is one base away. This chain links TRBV7-3 with TRBJ2-5; D could derive from TRBD1 or TRBD2 (6 bases each). The CDR3 runs 14 residues. Per the germline V gene, CDR1 is SGHTA and CDR2 is FQGTGA. The CDR3 region has the DNA TGTGCCAGCGGCTTATCGGGGGCGAAAGAGACCCAGTACTTC. This encodes CASGLSGAKETQYF. The whole variable domain, remainder taken from reference TRBV7-3 and TRBJ2-5, is GAGVSQTPSNKVTEKGKYVELRCDPISGHTALYWYRQSLGQGPEFLIYFQGTGAADDSGLPNDRFFAVRPEGSVSTLKIQRTERGDSAVYLCASGLSGAKETQYFGPGTRLLVL.

This clonotype was counted many times. J is TRBJ2-3 and V is TRBV9; TRBD2 matches at 10 bases. Per germline, CDR1 SGDLS and CDR2 YYNGEE. J gave up 6 bases and V 0 bases, and 4 bases lay outside the gene matches. The CDR3 has 15 residues. DNA for the CDR3: TGTGCCAGCAGCGTAGTTGGTAGCGGGGGGGATACGCAGTATTTT. Amino acid sequence: CASSVVGSGGDTQYF.

A remark on this clonotype: Being one base from a much bigger clone, this may be a read error. The V gene is TRBV11-2, the J gene TRBJ2-2; no clear D gene. Germline CDR1 reads SGHAT; CDR2 reads FQNNGV. The CDR3 covers 13 residues. V shed 4 bases and J shed 9 bases, with 12 bases lying between them. In nucleotides, the CDR3 is TGTGCCAGCAGCTCCGAGAGCGACAGGGAGCTGTTTTTT. Protein: CASSSESDRELFF.

There are many counts of this clonotype. V and J are TRBV7-2 and TRBJ2-7; 10 bases match TRBD2. Germline CDR1 and CDR2: SGHTA and FQGNSA. The CDR3 sequence is 14 residues long. Trimming removed 1 base from V and 7 bases from J; junction bases left unmatched: 4. The CDR3 nucleotides are TGTGCCAGCAGCTTAGGGTTAGCGGGGGGAGAGCAGTACTTC. The encoded protein is CASSLGLAGGEQYF.

This sequence joins TRBV11-2 and TRBJ2-7; maybe TRBD2 (5 bases). CDR1 and CDR2 from the germline V gene are SGHAT and FQNNGV. The V and J ends lost 8 bases and 5 bases respectively, with 13 bases between them. The CDR3 extends over 12 amino acids. The DNA of the CDR3 is TGTGCCAGCGTCGGACCGAGGGACGAGCAGTACTTC. It specifies CASVGPRDEQYF.

Notes on this clonotype: This clone may be a read error of a much larger clone one base away. The rearrangement uses TRBV9 and TRBJ2-5; 13 bases match TRBD2. Germline CDR1 reads SGDLS; CDR2 reads YYNGEE. This CDR3 has 17 residues. The J segment lost 1 base and the V segment lost 2 bases, leaving 5 bases of the junction unmatched. In nucleotides, the CDR3 is TGTGCCAGCAGCGTCGGACTAGCGGGGGAGACCCAAGAGACCCAGTACTTC. Translated, it gives CASSVGLAGETQETQYF.

This clonotype was seen repeatedly, ten times or more. The rearrangement joins TRBV18 to TRBJ2-7; no definite D call. Between the trimmed V and J ends, which lost 0 bases and 2 bases, there was a span of 14 bases. CDR1 is KGHSH and CDR2 is LQKENI in the germline V gene. CDR3 size: 16 residues. The CDR3 is CASSPPIGNPTYEQYF. The CDR3 DNA is TGTGCCAGCTCACCACCGATAGGCAACCCGACCTACGAGCAGTACTTC.

This clonotype was seen at least ten times. The rearrangement links TRBV7-2 to TRBJ2-1; 7 bases align to TRBD1. The V and J ends lost 5 bases and 0 bases, in that order; junction bases with no gene match: 7. The CDR3 sequence is 16 residues long. Looked up from germline, CDR1 is SGHTA and CDR2 is FQGNSA. The chain's CDR3 is CASSLQGTASYNEQFF. The CDR3 DNA sequence: TGTGCCAGCAGCCTCCAGGGGACAGCCTCCTACAATGAGCAGTTCTTC.

This clonotype has ten or more counts. The chain carries TRBV10-2 and TRBJ1-2; 7 bases line up with TRBD1. This CDR3 region has 14 residues. Germline V gene data show CDR1 as WSHSY and CDR2 as SAAADI. The V and J ends lost 7 bases and 0 bases, in that order; junction bases with no gene match: 5. As DNA, the CDR3 is TGCGCCAGCATGGGACAGCGCGCTAACTATGGCTACACCTTC. It yields the protein CASMGQRANYGYTF.

The V and J genes are TRBV7-3 and TRBJ2-7; D is possibly TRBD2 (7 bases). The germline V gene has CDR1 SGHTA and CDR2 FQGTGA. The CDR3 runs to 15 residues. The V and J ends lost 4 bases and 0 bases respectively, with 13 bases between them. The CDR3 coding sequence is TGTGCCAGCAGCTGGGGGGGCGGGAGCTCCTACGAGCAGTACTTC. Residues: CASSWGGGSSYEQYF.

This clonotype was seen repeatedly, ten times or more. This chain links TRBV10-3 with TRBJ1-1; TRBD1 might be the D (5 bases). In germline, CDR1 is ENHRY, CDR2 SYGVKD. Trimming took off 9 bases at V and 7 bases at J, with 15 bases between the two ends. The CDR3 totals 12 residues. In DNA form, the CDR3 reads TGTGCCATTTCGCCTGGGGACGGTGAAGCTTTCTTT. The encoded protein is CAISPGDGEAFF.

This clonotype was observed many times. The rearrangement links TRBV20-1 to TRBJ1-1; no clear D gene. CDR3 length: 11 residues. The germline V gene has CDR1 DFQATT and CDR2 SNEGSKA (reference sequence). V gave up 5 bases and J gave up 8 bases, with 12 bases separating them. The CDR3 loop is CSAALVHEAFF. CDR3 coding DNA: TGCAGTGCTGCCTTGGTTCACGAAGCTTTCTTT.

Worth noting for this clonotype: Germline is not matched at one junction end, which may reflect a read error. The V call is TRBV24-1, the J call TRBJ2-5; D unclear. The V gene's germline CDR1 is KGHDR and CDR2 SFDVKD. This CDR3 has 14 residues. CDR3 amino acids: CTTSDSGIQETQYF. For the CDR3, the DNA is TGTACCACCAGTGATTCAGGAATACAAGAGACCCAGTACTTC.

This clonotype was recorded at least ten times. The rearrangement uses TRBV19 and TRBJ1-5; D remains ambiguous. The CDR3 has 13 amino acids. The V end was cut by 7 bases, the J end by 5 bases, with 12 bases between. Germline-derived CDR1 and CDR2 are LNHDA and SQIVND (reference sequence). As DNA, the CDR3 is TGTGCCAGTACAGCGAGTTTGTATCAGCCCCAGCATTTT. Protein sequence: CASTASLYQPQHF.

This clonotype was found many times. The gene calls are TRBV7-3 and TRBJ2-2, with D uncertain. Deletions cut 6 bases from V and 0 bases from J, with 5 bases between. The CDR3 runs 13 residues. Germline loops: CDR1 SGHTA, CDR2 FQGTGA. The CDR3 region is CASRGSNTGELFF. Here the CDR3 DNA reads TGTGCCAGCAGGGGATCGAACACCGGGGAGCTGTTTTTT.

In its sample, this clonotype was seen many times. J is TRBJ1-1 and V is TRBV2; 8 nucleotides agree with TRBD1. This CDR3 comprises 13 residues. Losses at the gene ends were 11 bases for V and 5 bases for J; bases not matched to a gene: 10. The germline V gene has CDR1 SNHLY and CDR2 FYNNEI. The CDR3 region is CAAKTGVWTEAFF. Here the CDR3 DNA reads TGTGCCGCAAAGACAGGGGTTTGGACTGAAGCTTTCTTT.

In this sample, this clonotype is medium-sized (0.01 to 0.1%). The J gene is TRBJ2-2, the V gene TRBV24-1; TRBD1 agrees at 7 bases. J gave up 7 bases and V 0 bases, and 4 bases lay outside the gene matches. This CDR3 comprises 15 residues. Germline V gene sequence: CDR1 KGHDR, CDR2 SFDVKD. Written as DNA, the CDR3 is TGTGCCACCAGTGATTTGGGACAGGACAACGGGGAGCTGTTTTTT. It codes for CATSDLGQDNGELFF.

Judged by abundance, this clonotype is medium-sized. The chain combines TRBV4-1 with TRBJ1-1, with a weak D call TRBD1 (6 bases). The CDR3 runs 16 residues. From germline, CDR1 is MGHRA and CDR2 YSYEKL. The ends were cut back, 0 bases at V and 1 base at J, with 12 bases in the middle. The CDR3: CASSQDRYRANTEAFF. The CDR3 nucleotides read TGCGCCAGCAGCCAAGATCGATACAGGGCGAACACTGAAGCTTTCTTT.

The rearrangement links TRBV20-1 to TRBJ2-1; D is unclear. This CDR3 contains 14 residues. With 5 bases removed from V and 3 bases from J, the gap between germline ends came to 14 bases. Germline V gives CDR1 DFQATT, CDR2 SNEGSKA (reference sequence). The CDR3 coding sequence is TGCAGTGCTCCCTCGGGCTACGACTACAATGAGCAGTTCTTC. Its protein is CSAPSGYDYNEQFF.

This clonotype was detected many times. The chain joins TRBV5-1 to TRBJ1-6; D is unresolved. The CDR3 is 15 residues long. Per germline, CDR1 SGHRS and CDR2 YFSETQ. Trimming stripped 4 bases from V and 5 bases from J, with 13 bases between. For the CDR3, the DNA is TGCGCCAGCAGCCGCGAGGGATCTGATAATTCACCCCTCCACTTT. Translating it yields CASSREGSDNSPLHF.

About this clonotype: One end of the junction does not line up with germline, which may come from a read error. This sequence joins TRBV7-3 and TRBJ2-5; tentatively, D is TRBD2 (5 bases). This CDR3 is 15 amino acids long. The germline V gene has CDR1 SGHTA and CDR2 FQGTGA. CDR3 region: CSSSPGVTNGETQYF. CDR3 DNA: TGTTCCAGCAGCCCCGGGGTGACCAACGGGGAGACCCAGTACTTC.